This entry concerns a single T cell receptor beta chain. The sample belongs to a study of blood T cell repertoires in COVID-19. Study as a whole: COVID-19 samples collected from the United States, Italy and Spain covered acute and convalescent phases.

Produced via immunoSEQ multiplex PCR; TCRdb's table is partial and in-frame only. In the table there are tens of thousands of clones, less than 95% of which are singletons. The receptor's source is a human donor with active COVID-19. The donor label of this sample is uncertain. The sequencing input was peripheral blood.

This CDR3 is CASSPSGGLGYYGYTF. The CDR3 DNA is TGTGCCAGCTCACCATCGGGGGGATTGGGATACTATGGCTACACCTTC. The V and J genes are TRBV18 and TRBJ1-2, with D possibly being TRBD1 (5 bases). Trimming cost V 2 bases and J 3 bases, with 16 bases left between them. Germline values: CDR1 KGHSH, CDR2 LQKENI. The CDR3 is 16 residues long. The entire variable domain, with the rest obtained from reference TRBV18 and TRBJ1-2, is as follows: NAGVMQNPRHLVRRRGQEARLRCSPMKGHSHVYWYRQLPEEGLKFMVYLQKENIIDESGMPKERFSAEFPKEGPSILRIQQVVRGDSAAYFCASSPSGGLGYYGYTFGSGTRLTVV.